These T cell receptor beta chains were read from a single sample in a study of shared clonotypes between healthy human individuals. The protocol was immunoSEQ multiplex PCR, while the TCRdb copy is restricted to in-frame clones and leaves out a portion. The data contain about 510,000 clones, about three quarters of them singletons. What was sequenced was PBMCs. These receptors were taken from a woman aged 40 to 50 in good health. Some clones in this sample may be carry-over from other donors' samples. Each CDR3 is given with its conserved first and last residue. The D gene is left open where the match is weak. Clone size is stated in some rows and not others, as once, few, many or a class when expanded.

TRBJ2-7 . . TRBV5-6 TGTGCCAGCAGCTTCGTTGAGTTCACCTACGAGCAGTACTTC CASSFVEFTYEQYF
TRBJ1-2 . TRBD1 TRBV2 TGTGCCAGCAGTGCACGACAGACTTACAGGGGGCGCAACTATGGCTACACCTTC CASSARQTYRGRNYGYTF
TRBJ2-7 . TRBD1 TRBV19 TGTGCCAGTAGTGAGACCGGGACAGGGAACAACGAGCAGTACTTC CASSETGTGNNEQYF
TRBJ2-5 . TRBD1 TRBV5-1 TGCGCCAGCAGCTTCTTCCAGGGGGAAGAGACCCAGTACTTC CASSFFQGEETQYF
TRBJ2-3 . . TRBV28 TGTGCCAGCAGTCTCCGCCCGGGACCGCAGTATTTT CASSLRPGPQYF
TRBJ2-1 . TRBD1 TRBV7-9 TGTGCCAGCAGCTTGCACCAGGGGGCTAGCTTGGGTTTTGAGCAGTTCTTC CASSLHQGASLGFEQFF
TRBJ1-5 few . TRBV18 TGTGCCAGCTCACCGGAGCAATTCAATCAGCCCCAGCATTTT CASSPEQFNQPQHF
TRBJ1-1 . . TRBV11-2 TGTGCCAGCAGCTTGACGGGAGGGGGTGAAGCTTTCTTT CASSLTGGGEAFF
TRBJ1-1 . . TRBV18 TGTGCCAGCTCACCACCGATGGGGGGCTCAGCTTTCTTT CASSPPMGGSAFF
TRBJ2-1 many . TRBV9 TGTGCCAGCAGCGTAACTGCAGGCTCCTACAATGAGCAGTTCTTC CASSVTAGSYNEQFF
TRBJ1-2 . . TRBV9 TGTGCCAGCAGCGTAATAGAGGGACCCTACTATGGCTACACCTTC CASSVIEGPYYGYTF
TRBJ2-1 . . TRBV28 TGTGCCAGCAGTTTAACTTCCGGGAGCGATGAGCAGTTCTTC CASSLTSGSDEQFF
TRBJ1-4 . . TRBV9 TGTGCCAGCAGCTCCTATCCCCTTAGGACTAATGAAAAACTGTTTTTT CASSSYPLRTNEKLFF
TRBJ2-7 . TRBD1 TRBV23-1 TGCGCCACTTCCTTGGTGGACAGGGGCAAATCCGAGCAGTACTTC CATSLVDRGKSEQYF
TRBJ2-7 . . TRBV28 TGTGCCAGCAGTTTCGGGCGGGGCTACGAGCAGTACTTC CASSFGRGYEQYF
TRBJ1-2 . . TRBV28 TGTGCCAGCAGTTTAGGGCAGGAGGATGGCTACACCTTC CASSLGQEDGYTF
TRBJ2-7 few TRBD2 TRBV30 TGTGCCTGGAGTGGTCAGGCGGGAGTTGCCTACGAGCAGTACTTC CAWSGQAGVAYEQYF
TRBJ1-5 once . TRBV5-1 TGCGCCAGCAGCTTGGACTATTCGGGGATACCCCAGCATTTT CASSLDYSGIPQHF
TRBJ2-4 . . TRBV14 TGTGCCAGCAGCCAAGATCAGGGCGCCAAAAACATTCAGTACTTC CASSQDQGAKNIQYF
TRBJ2-7 . . TRBV25-1 TGTGCCAGCAGTGATCCCCATATGGAGCCCGGCGAGCAGTACTTC CASSDPHMEPGEQYF
TRBJ2-5 many TRBD1 TRBV5-4 TGTGCCAGCAGCGACAGGGTCCAAGAGACCCAGTACTTC CASSDRVQETQYF
TRBJ1-2 . TRBD1 TRBV4-2 TGTGCCAGCAGCCGACGACAGGGGGCAGGCTATGGCTACACCTTC CASSRRQGAGYGYTF
TRBJ2-5 . TRBD1 TRBV7-2 TGTGCCAGCAGCGGGACGGGACAGGGTTATCTAGAGACCCAGTACTTC CASSGTGQGYLETQYF
TRBJ1-1 few . TRBV10-2 TGCGCCAGCAGTGGTTCAGGGAACACTGAAGCTTTCTTT CASSGSGNTEAFF
TRBJ1-2 . . TRBV28 TGTGCCAGCATGCTTGGGGGGCGTTGGAACTATGGCTACACCTTC CASMLGGRWNYGYTF